These 6 T cell receptor beta chains originate from one sample sequenced in a study of blood T cells in healthy people across ages. A second PCR of about 7 to 11 cycles used a sample-barcoded 5' primer and a J-beta primer mix. TCRdb re-called the 5' RACE reads with MiXCR, one entry per CDR3 protein. The sample consists of 780,000 or so distinct CDR3 sequences, approximately 25% of them appearing once. These data also featured in a second study, about T cells of mothers and their children.

Sequencing was done on a sample of blood. The receptors come from a boy aged 5-17 years in good health.

This clonotype was detected a few times. This may be a read error: a much more frequent sequence differs by one nucleotide. The V call is TRBV24-1, the J call TRBJ2-5; 12 bases are a match to TRBD1. The CDR3 totals 14 residues. Germline CDR1 KGHDR, CDR2 SFDVKD. The CDR3: CATGDVGTGGAQYF. CDR3 in DNA: TGTGCCACCGGTGATGTCGGGACAGGGGGCGCCCAGTACTTC.

This clonotype turned up a few times. This sequence joins TRBV2 and TRBJ2-4; D remains unclear. V shed 6 bases and J shed 0 bases, with 12 bases lying between them. CDR3 length: 15 amino acids. Germline values: CDR1 SNHLY, CDR2 FYNNEI. DNA of the CDR3: TGTGCCAGCAGCCCCAGTTCCGTAGCCAAAAACATTCAGTACTTC. Amino acid sequence: CASSPSSVAKNIQYF.

This clonotype was observed a few times. The gene calls are TRBV5-5 and TRBJ2-7, with a possible D match to TRBD1 (6 bases). V was cut by 0 bases and J by 3 bases, with 22 bases left in between. Germline assignment: CDR1 SGHKS and CDR2 YYEKEE (reference sequence). The CDR3 loop spans 18 amino acids. CDR3 region: CASSLEPSTGLGDYEQYF. DNA for the CDR3: TGTGCCAGCAGCTTGGAACCCAGCACAGGGTTAGGGGACTACGAGCAGTACTTC.

The sample holds a few counts of this clonotype. This chain links TRBV7-9 with TRBJ2-7; TRBD1 matches 7 bases. V lost 6 bases to trimming and J lost 5 bases; unmatched junction nucleotides: 4. This CDR3 is built from 12 residues. CDR1 and CDR2 (germline): SEHNR, FQNEAQ (reference sequence). The CDR3 sequence is CASRSGGDEQYF. CDR3 bases: TGTGCCAGCAGGTCAGGGGGAGACGAGCAGTACTTC.

This clonotype was found a few times. The chain joins TRBV29-1 to TRBJ2-2, with a weak D call TRBD1 (6 bases). Trimming shortened V by 7 bases and J by 7 bases, and 16 bases separated the two germline ends. Germline V gene data show CDR1 as SQVTM and CDR2 as ANQGSEA. CDR3 length equals 13 residues. The CDR3 bases are TGCAGCGCCACGACCAAACAGGGCGGGGAGCTGTTTTTT. This codes for CSATTKQGGELFF.

This clonotype was observed a handful of times. This chain uses TRBV4-1 with TRBJ1-4; D is unresolved. Germline V CDR1 and CDR2: MGHRA, YSYEKL. The V gene lost 4 bases and the J gene lost 5 bases, with 17 bases spanning the gap. CDR3 size: 16 residues. The CDR3 is CASSPRWRVPNEKLFF. The CDR3 DNA reads TGCGCCAGCAGCCCAAGATGGAGGGTTCCCAATGAAAAACTGTTTTTT.